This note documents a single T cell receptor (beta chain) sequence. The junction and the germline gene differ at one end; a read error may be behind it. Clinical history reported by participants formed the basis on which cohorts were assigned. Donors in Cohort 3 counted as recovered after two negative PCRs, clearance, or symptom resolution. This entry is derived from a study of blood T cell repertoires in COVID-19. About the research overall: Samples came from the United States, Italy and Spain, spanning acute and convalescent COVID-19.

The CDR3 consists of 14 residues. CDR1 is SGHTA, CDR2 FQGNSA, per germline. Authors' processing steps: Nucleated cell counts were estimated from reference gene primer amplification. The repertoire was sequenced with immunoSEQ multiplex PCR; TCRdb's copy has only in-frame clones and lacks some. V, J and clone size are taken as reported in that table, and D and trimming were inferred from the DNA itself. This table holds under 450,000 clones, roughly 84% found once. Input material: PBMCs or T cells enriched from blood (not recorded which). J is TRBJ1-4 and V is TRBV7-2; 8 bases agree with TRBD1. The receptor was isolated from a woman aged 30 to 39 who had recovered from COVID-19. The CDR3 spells CASSPQGANQKLFF. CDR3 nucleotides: TGTGCCAGCAGCCCGCAGGGGGCTAATCAAAAACTGTTTTTT.